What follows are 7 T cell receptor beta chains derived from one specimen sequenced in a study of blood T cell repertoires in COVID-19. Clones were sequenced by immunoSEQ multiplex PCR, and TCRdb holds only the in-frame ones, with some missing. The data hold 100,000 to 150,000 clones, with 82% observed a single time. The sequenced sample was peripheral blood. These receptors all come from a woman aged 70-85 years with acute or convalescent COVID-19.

The chain's CDR3 is CASSQQGFGELFF. The CDR3 DNA follows: TGTGCCAGCAGCCAACAGGGGTTCGGGGAGCTGTTTTTT. The chain is built from TRBV7-9 and TRBJ2-2; 7 bases are shared with TRBD1. The CDR3 extends over 13 amino acids. Germline CDR1 is SEHNR and CDR2 is FQNEAQ (reference sequence). V shed 5 bases, J shed 7 bases, and the junction held 4 bases outside the gene matches.

This CDR3 reads CASSPTGGGAEAFF. The CDR3 DNA reads as TGTGCCAGCAGCCCGACAGGGGGCGGGGCTGAAGCTTTCTTT. The rearrangement uses TRBV11-2 and TRBJ1-1; 10 bases fit TRBD1. Trimming removed 5 bases from V and 6 bases from J; junction bases left unmatched: 6. Germline lookup yields CDR1 SGHAT and CDR2 FQNNGV. The CDR3 is 14 residues long. Together with reference TRBV11-2 and TRBJ1-1, the CDR3 gives the full variable domain: EAGVAQSPRYKIIEKRQSVAFWCNPISGHATLYWYQQILGQGPKLLIQFQNNGVVDDSQLPKDRFSAERLKGVDSTLKIQPAKLEDSAVYLCASSPTGGGAEAFFGQGTRLTVV.

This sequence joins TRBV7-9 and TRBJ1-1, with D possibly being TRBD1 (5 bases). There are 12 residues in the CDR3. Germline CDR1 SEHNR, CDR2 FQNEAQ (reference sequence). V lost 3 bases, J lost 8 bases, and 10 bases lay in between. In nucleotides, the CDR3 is TGTGCCAGCAGCTTTTGGCCAGGGGAAGCTTTCTTT. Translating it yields CASSFWPGEAFF.

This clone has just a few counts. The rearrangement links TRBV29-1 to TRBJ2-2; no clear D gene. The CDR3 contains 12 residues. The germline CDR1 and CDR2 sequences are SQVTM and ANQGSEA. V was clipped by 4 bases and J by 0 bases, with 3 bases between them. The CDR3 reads CSVGANTGELFF. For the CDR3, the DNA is TGCAGCGTTGGAGCGAACACCGGGGAGCTGTTTTTT.

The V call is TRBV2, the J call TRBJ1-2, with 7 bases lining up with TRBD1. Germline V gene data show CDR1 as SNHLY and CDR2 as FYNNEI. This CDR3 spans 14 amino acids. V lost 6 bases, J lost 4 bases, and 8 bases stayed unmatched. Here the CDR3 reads CASRGQFTGYGYTF. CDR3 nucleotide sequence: TGTGCCAGCAGGGGACAGTTCACAGGCTATGGCTACACCTTC.

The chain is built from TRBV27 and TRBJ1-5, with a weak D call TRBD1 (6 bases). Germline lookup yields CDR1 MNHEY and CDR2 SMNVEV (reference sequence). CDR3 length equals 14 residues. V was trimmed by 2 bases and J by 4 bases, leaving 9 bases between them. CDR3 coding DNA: TGTGCCAGCAGTTTAGGGACAAGTAATCAGCCCCAGCATTTT. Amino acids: CASSLGTSNQPQHF.

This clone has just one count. The CDR3 bases are TGTGCCATCAGTCCGGGACAGGGCGATGGCTACACCTTC. It translates to CAISPGQGDGYTF. The J gene is TRBJ1-2, the V gene TRBV10-3; TRBD1 agrees at 9 bases. The CDR3 loop spans 13 amino acids. The ends lost 5 bases at V and 6 bases at J; junction bases unmatched: 4. CDR1 is ENHRY, CDR2 SYGVKD, per germline.